These T cell receptor beta chains were read from a single sample in a study of radiation and T cells in renal cell carcinoma. The protocol was immunoSEQ multiplex PCR, while the TCRdb copy is restricted to in-frame clones and leaves out a portion. The sample carries 95,000 to 150,000 clones, 82% recorded once. Source: blood, taken from a patient whose treatment included radiotherapy and nephrectomy. These TCRs come from a woman in her sixties or seventies with renal cell carcinoma. The CDR3 runs from the conserved cysteine through the conserved F or W. Each record gives: J gene, clone size, D gene, V gene, CDR3 protein, CDR3 DNA. A D gene is named only where the DNA matches it firmly. Clone sizes are given selectively: once, few, many, or a class where the clone is expanded.

TRBJ1-5 | NA | NA | TRBV4-2 | CASSQGPGYNQPQHF | TGTGCCAGCAGCCAAGGGCCCGGGTACAATCAGCCCCAGCATTTT
TRBJ2-7 | NA | TRBD1 | TRBV5-8 | CASSKGTGTGDYEQYF | TGTGCCAGCAGCAAGGGGACCGGGACAGGGGACTACGAGCAGTACTTC
TRBJ2-5 | NA | NA | TRBV18 | CASSPPGTGEQETQYF | TGTGCCAGCTCACCCCCGGGTACGGGGGAGCAAGAGACCCAGTACTTC
TRBJ1-1 | few | NA | TRBV9 | CASSARGGGNTEAFF | TGTGCCAGCAGCGCCCGCGGGGGCGGGAACACTGAAGCTTTCTTT
TRBJ1-4 | NA | NA | TRBV5-1 | CASSSTEEGEKLFF | TGCGCCAGCAGCTCTACAGAAGAAGGTGAAAAACTGTTTTTT
TRBJ2-5 | NA | NA | TRBV5-1 | CASSPSRVDFQETQYF | TGCGCCAGCAGCCCCTCGAGGGTGGATTTTCAAGAGACCCAGTACTTC
TRBJ2-2 | NA | NA | TRBV7-9 | CASSFALSGELFF | TGTGCCAGCAGCTTTGCCTTATCCGGGGAGCTGTTTTTT
TRBJ1-1 | NA | NA | TRBV19 | CASILQGNTEAFF | TGTGCCAGTATCTTACAGGGGAACACTGAAGCTTTCTTT
TRBJ1-1 | NA | TRBD1 | TRBV5-4 | CASNRGGVKEAFF | TGTGCCAGTAACAGGGGGGGGGTTAAGGAGGCTTTCTTT
TRBJ1-4 | NA | NA | TRBV19 | CASDREYNEKLFF | TGTGCTTCCGACAGAGAATATAATGAAAAACTGTTTTTT
TRBJ2-7 | many | NA | TRBV6-5 | CASSGHLYEQYF | TGTGCCAGCAGTGGACACCTCTACGAGCAGTACTTC
TRBJ2-3 | NA | TRBD1 | TRBV4-1 | CASSQDPERDRPYTQYF | TGCGCCAGCAGCCAAGACCCCGAGAGGGACAGGCCATATACGCAGTATTTT
TRBJ2-7 | NA | NA | TRBV19 | CASSRQRSYEQYF | TGTGCCAGTAGTAGACAGCGTTCCTACGAGCAGTACTTC
TRBJ2-3 | many | NA | TRBV9 | CASSVGGARSDTQYF | TGTGCCAGCAGCGTAGGCGGGGCCCGCTCAGATACGCAGTATTTT
TRBJ1-2 | NA | NA | TRBV5-6 | CASSLGGGMDYGYTF | TGTGCCAGCAGCTTGGGTGGAGGGATGGACTATGGCTACACCTTC
TRBJ1-4 | NA | NA | TRBV11-2 | CASSKAGVRNEKLFF | TGTGCCAGCAGCAAAGCCGGGGTACGAAATGAAAAACTGTTTTTT
TRBJ2-1 | NA | NA | TRBV27 | CASCPGHFNEQFF | TGTGCCAGCTGCCCGGGACACTTCAATGAGCAGTTCTTC
TRBJ1-2 | NA | NA | TRBV6-1 | CASPRDLPNYGYTF | TGTGCCAGCCCCCGGGACCTCCCCAACTATGGCTACACCTTC
TRBJ2-7 | NA | NA | TRBV11-1 | CASSLMLEEEQYF | TGTGCCAGCAGCTTAATGTTAGAGGAGGAGCAGTACTTC
TRBJ1-2 | NA | NA | TRBV6-1 | CATPPAGLHGYTF | TGTGCCACTCCGCCGGCAGGGCTTCACGGCTACACCTTC
TRBJ2-1 | NA | TRBD2 | TRBV28 | CASSPSGGPLRDEQFF | TGTGCCAGCAGCCCTAGCGGGGGGCCCCTGCGCGATGAGCAGTTCTTC
TRBJ1-1 | NA | NA | TRBV7-3 | CASSLRGPGGTEAFF | TGTGCCAGCAGCTTAAGGGGCCCCGGAGGAACTGAAGCTTTCTTT
TRBJ2-1 | NA | NA | TRBV4-2 | CASSPTKILVGTVLFF | TGTGCCAGCAGCCCGACCAAGATACTGGTCGGAACCGTCCTGTTCTTC
TRBJ2-7 | NA | NA | TRBV10-3 | CAITSPREGAEQYF | TGTGCCATCACCTCCCCCAGGGAAGGGGCCGAGCAGTACTTC
TRBJ1-2 | NA | NA | TRBV11-2 | CASSLARDYGYTF | TGTGCCAGCAGCTTGGCCAGGGACTATGGCTACACCTTC
TRBJ1-1 | few | NA | TRBV7-3 | CASSLTANTEAFF | TGTGCCAGCAGCTTAACGGCGAACACTGAAGCTTTCTTT
TRBJ2-4 | NA | TRBD2 | TRBV19 | CASSTGGGANIQYF | TGTGCCAGTAGTACCGGCGGGGGGGCTAATATTCAGTACTTC
TRBJ1-5 | once | NA | TRBV6-5 | CASKSGGQPQHF | TGTGCCAGCAAGTCCGGGGGCCAGCCCCAGCATTTT
TRBJ1-1 | NA | NA | TRBV19 | CASAFGDGRFHTEAFF | TGTGCCAGCGCTTTTGGAGACGGTAGGTTTCACACTGAAGCTTTCTTT
TRBJ2-7 | NA | TRBD2 | TRBV4-2 | CASSQSSLAGGYEQYF | TGTGCCAGCAGCCAAAGCTCACTAGCGGGGGGCTACGAGCAGTACTTC
TRBJ1-2 | few | NA | TRBV5-1 | CASSLAEGAYGYTF | TGCGCCAGCAGCTTGGCCGAGGGTGCCTATGGCTACACCTTC
TRBJ1-6 | NA | NA | TRBV5-1 | CASSSSNSPLHF | TGCGCCAGCAGTTCAAGTAATTCACCCCTCCACTTT
TRBJ1-4 | NA | TRBD1 | TRBV5-1 | CASSLAGDRGKEKLFF | TGCGCCAGCAGCTTGGCGGGGGACAGGGGAAAGGAAAAACTGTTTTTT
TRBJ1-2 | few | NA | TRBV11-1 | CASSSGRLNYGYTF | TGTGCCAGCAGCTCGGGACGGCTAAACTATGGCTACACCTTC
TRBJ2-7 | NA | TRBD1 | TRBV28 | CASSSSRQGRDNEQYF | TGTGCCAGCAGTTCGTCCCGACAGGGAAGGGACAACGAGCAGTACTTC
TRBJ2-7 | NA | TRBD2 | TRBV9 | CASSVGAGIYEQYF | TGTGCCAGCAGCGTAGGAGCGGGGATCTACGAGCAGTACTTC
TRBJ2-3 | NA | NA | TRBV9 | CASSVHRDRESDTQYF | TGTGCCAGCAGCGTACACCGGGACCGAGAGTCAGATACGCAGTATTTT
TRBJ1-1 | NA | NA | TRBV20-1 | CSARDRNPAFF | TGCAGTGCTAGAGATCGGAACCCAGCTTTCTTT
TRBJ2-7 | NA | NA | TRBV7-2 | CASSLAGGTHTYEQYF | TGTGCCAGCAGCTTAGCGGGGGGGACACATACCTACGAGCAGTACTTC
TRBJ2-3 | NA | TRBD2 | TRBV5-1 | CASSLLAGGLVTDTQYF | TGCGCCAGCAGCTTACTAGCGGGGGGGCTGGTCACAGATACGCAGTATTTT
TRBJ1-5 | NA | NA | TRBV25-1 | CASSAGLGQPQHF | TGTGCCAGCAGTGCTGGGCTTGGTCAGCCCCAGCATTTT
TRBJ2-1 | few | TRBD2 | TRBV7-2 | CASSSGLAGGDEQFF | TGTGCCAGCAGCTCGGGACTAGCGGGAGGGGATGAGCAGTTCTTC
TRBJ2-7 | NA | NA | TRBV7-9 | CASIGGNSYEQYF | TGTGCCAGCATTGGCGGAAACTCCTACGAGCAGTACTTC
TRBJ2-3 | NA | NA | TRBV7-9 | CASTATPHPDTQYF | TGTGCCAGCACCGCAACCCCCCACCCAGATACGCAGTATTTT
TRBJ2-7 | NA | NA | TRBV6-5 | CASRPPGYEQYF | TGTGCCAGCAGACCGCCCGGATACGAGCAGTACTTC
TRBJ2-3 | NA | NA | TRBV19 | CASSLLAADTQYF | TGTGCCAGTAGTTTGTTAGCTGCAGATACGCAGTATTTT
TRBJ2-2 | NA | TRBD1 | TRBV27 | CASSPAGDRVTGELFF | TGTGCCAGCAGTCCCGCAGGGGACAGGGTCACCGGGGAGCTGTTTTTT
TRBJ2-5 | NA | TRBD1 | TRBV7-2 | CASSQTGTGGLETQYF | TGTGCCAGCAGCCAAACCGGGACAGGAGGGTTGGAGACCCAGTACTTC
TRBJ1-1 | NA | NA | TRBV19 | CASSRGAENTEAFF | TGTGCCAGTAGTCGAGGGGCGGAGAACACTGAAGCTTTCTTT
TRBJ1-1 | once | NA | TRBV5-4 | CASTRQEANTEAFF | TGTGCCAGCACCCGACAGGAGGCGAACACTGAAGCTTTCTTT
TRBJ2-1 | NA | NA | TRBV7-9 | CASSLASGYNEQFF | TGTGCCAGCAGCTTAGCGAGCGGGTACAATGAGCAGTTCTTC
TRBJ2-2 | NA | NA | TRBV6-6 | CASSYSTQLTGELFF | TGTGCCAGCAGTTACTCGACACAACTCACCGGGGAGCTGTTTTTT
TRBJ1-2 | NA | NA | TRBV5-4 | CASSLLRTDRDGYTF | TGTGCCAGCAGCTTGCTCCGGACAGATAGGGATGGCTACACCTTC
TRBJ2-2 | NA | TRBD1 | TRBV11-2 | CASSLWGPGTGTGELFF | TGTGCCAGCAGCTTATGGGGGCCCGGGACAGGGACCGGGGAGCTGTTTTTT
TRBJ1-1 | NA | NA | TRBV4-1 | CASSQLKNTEAFF | TGCGCCAGCAGCCAGCTGAAGAACACTGAAGCTTTCTTT